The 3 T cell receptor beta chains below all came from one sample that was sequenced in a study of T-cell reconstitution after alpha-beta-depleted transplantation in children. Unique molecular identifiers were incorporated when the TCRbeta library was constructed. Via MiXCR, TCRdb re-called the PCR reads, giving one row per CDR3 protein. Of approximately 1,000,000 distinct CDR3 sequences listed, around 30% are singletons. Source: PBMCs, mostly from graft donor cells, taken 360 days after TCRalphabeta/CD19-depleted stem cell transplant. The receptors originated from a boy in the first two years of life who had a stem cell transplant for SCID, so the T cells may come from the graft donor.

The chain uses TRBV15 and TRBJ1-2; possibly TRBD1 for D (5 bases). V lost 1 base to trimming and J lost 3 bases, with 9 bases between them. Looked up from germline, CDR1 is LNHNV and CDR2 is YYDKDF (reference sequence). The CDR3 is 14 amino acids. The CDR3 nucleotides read TGTGCCACCAGCAGAGGTGGGACGGACTATGGCTACACCTTC. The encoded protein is CATSRGGTDYGYTF. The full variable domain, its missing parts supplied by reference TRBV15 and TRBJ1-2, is DAMVIQNPRYQVTQFGKPVTLSCSQTLNHNVMYWYQQKSSQAPKLLFHYYDKDFNNEADTPDNFQSRRPNTSFCFLDIRSPGLGDTAMYLCATSRGGTDYGYTFGSGTRLTVV.

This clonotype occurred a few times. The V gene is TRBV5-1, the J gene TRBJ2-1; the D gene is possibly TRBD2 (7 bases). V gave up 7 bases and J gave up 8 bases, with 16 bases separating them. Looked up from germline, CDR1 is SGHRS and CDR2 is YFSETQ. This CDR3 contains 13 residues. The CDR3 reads CASCHRGADEQFF. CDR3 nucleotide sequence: TGCGCCAGCTGCCACCGGGGGGCGGATGAGCAGTTCTTC.

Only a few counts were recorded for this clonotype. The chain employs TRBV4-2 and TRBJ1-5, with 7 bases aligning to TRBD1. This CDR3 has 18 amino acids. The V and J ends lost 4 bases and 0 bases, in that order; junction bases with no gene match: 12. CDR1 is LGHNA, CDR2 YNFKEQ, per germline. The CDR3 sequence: CASSRTGAAVYSNQPQHF. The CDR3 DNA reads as TGTGCCAGCAGCCGGACAGGCGCCGCCGTTTATAGCAATCAGCCCCAGCATTTT.